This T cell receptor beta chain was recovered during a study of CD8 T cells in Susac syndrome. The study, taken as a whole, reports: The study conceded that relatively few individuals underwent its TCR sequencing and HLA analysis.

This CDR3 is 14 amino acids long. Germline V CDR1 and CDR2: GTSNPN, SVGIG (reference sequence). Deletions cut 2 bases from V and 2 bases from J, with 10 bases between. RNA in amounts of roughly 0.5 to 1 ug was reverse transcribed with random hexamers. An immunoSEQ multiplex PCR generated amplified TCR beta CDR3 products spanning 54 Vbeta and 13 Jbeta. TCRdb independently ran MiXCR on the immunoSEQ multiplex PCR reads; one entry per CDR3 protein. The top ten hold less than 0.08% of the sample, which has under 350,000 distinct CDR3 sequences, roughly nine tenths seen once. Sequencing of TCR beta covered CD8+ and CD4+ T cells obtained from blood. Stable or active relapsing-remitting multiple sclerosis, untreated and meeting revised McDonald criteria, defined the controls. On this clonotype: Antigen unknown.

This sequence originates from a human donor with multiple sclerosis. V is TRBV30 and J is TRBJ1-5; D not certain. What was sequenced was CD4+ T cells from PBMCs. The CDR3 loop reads CAWSMTGGNQPQHF. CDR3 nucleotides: TGTGCCTGGAGTATGACCGGAGGCAATCAGCCCCAGCATTTT.